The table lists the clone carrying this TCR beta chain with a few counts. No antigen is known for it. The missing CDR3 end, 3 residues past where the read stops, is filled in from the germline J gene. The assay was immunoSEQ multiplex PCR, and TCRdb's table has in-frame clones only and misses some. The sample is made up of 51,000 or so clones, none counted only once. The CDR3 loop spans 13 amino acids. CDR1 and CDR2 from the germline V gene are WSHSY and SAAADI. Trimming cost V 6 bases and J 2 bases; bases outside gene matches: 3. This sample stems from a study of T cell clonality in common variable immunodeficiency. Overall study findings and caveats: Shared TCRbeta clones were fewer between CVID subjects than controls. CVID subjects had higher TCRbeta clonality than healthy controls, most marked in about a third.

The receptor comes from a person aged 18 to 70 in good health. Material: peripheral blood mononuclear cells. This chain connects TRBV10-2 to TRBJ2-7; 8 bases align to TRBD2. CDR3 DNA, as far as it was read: TGCGCCAGCAGGGGGCGGGGGGCCTACGAG. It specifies CASRGRGAYE. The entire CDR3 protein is CASRGRGAYEQYF.